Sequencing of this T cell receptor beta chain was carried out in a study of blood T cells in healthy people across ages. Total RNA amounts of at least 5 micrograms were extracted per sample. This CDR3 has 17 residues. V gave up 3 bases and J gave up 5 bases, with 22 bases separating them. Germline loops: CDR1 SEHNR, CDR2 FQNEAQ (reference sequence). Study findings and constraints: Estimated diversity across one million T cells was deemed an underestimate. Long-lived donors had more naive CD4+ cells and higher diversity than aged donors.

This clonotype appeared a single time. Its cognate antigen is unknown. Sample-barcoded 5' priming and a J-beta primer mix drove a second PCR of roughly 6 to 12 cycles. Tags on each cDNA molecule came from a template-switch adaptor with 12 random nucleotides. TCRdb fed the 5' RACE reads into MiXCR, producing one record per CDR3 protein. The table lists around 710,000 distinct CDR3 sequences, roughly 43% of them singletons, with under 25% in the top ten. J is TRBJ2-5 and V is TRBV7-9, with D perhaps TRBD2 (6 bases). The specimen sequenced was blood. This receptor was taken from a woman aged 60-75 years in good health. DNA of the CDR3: TGTGCCAGCAGCTTTTTGGGGGACTCCTTCCGGCTTGAGACCCAGTACTTC. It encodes CASSFLGDSFRLETQYF.